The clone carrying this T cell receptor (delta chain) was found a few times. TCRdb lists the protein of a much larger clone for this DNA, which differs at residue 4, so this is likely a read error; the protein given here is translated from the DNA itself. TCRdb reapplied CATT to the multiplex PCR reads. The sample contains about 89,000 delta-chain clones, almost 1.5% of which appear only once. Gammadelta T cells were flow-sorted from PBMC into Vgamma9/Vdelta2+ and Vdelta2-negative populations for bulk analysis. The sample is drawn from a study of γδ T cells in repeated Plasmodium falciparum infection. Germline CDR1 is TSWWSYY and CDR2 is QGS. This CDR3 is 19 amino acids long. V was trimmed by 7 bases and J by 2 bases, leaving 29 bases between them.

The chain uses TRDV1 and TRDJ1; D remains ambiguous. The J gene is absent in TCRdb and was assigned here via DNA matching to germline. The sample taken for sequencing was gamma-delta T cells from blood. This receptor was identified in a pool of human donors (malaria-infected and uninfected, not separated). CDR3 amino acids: CALEVNFFLWPRETDKLIF. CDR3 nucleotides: TGTGCTCTTGAGGTAAACTTTTTTCTATGGCCCCGAGAGACCGATAAACTCATCTTT.